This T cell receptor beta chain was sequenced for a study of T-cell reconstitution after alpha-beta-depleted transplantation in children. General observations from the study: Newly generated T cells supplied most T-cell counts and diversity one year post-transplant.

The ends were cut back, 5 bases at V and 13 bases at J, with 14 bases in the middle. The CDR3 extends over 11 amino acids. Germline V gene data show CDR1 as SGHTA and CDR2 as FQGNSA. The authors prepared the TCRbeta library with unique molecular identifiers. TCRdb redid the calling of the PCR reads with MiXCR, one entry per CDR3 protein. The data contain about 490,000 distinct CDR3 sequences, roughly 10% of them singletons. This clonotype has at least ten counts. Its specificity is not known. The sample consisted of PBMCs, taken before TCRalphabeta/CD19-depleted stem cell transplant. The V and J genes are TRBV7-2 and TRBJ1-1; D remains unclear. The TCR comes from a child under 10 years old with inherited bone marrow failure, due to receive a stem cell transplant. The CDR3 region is CASSDRVLSFF. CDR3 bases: TGTGCCAGCAGCGACCGGGTCCTCAGTTTCTTT.